The rows below give T cell receptor beta chains drawn from one sample of a study of T cell changes during pregnancy in multiple sclerosis. Some clones are missing from TCRdb's copy, which holds only in-frame ones; the method was immunoSEQ multiplex PCR. Found here are about 60,000 clones, more than 80% of them singletons; the top ten hold about 0.49%. This material consisted of CD4+ T cells from peripheral blood mononuclear cells, taken after pregnancy. The receptors here all came from a female donor in good health, enrolled as a control in a pregnancy study. CDR3s include the opening cysteine and the closing phenylalanine or tryptophan. The D gene is left open where the match is weak. Where a row states a size, it is once, few, many or the class of an expanded clone; other rows omit it.

once	TRBJ1-6	NA	TRBV5-1	TGCGCCAGCAGCTCGGACAGCCTTTATAATTCACCCCTCCACTTT	CASSSDSLYNSPLHF
NA	TRBJ1-1	NA	TRBV7-2	TGTGCCAGCAGCTTAGACGCAGGCGCCCCGGCTTCTGAAGCTTTCTTT	CASSLDAGAPASEAFF
NA	TRBJ1-3	TRBD1	TRBV7-9	TGTGCCAGCAGCTTAACAGGGGCCTCTGGAAACACCATATATTTT	CASSLTGASGNTIYF
once	TRBJ2-3	NA	TRBV4-3	TGCGCCAGCAGCCAACGGGGGGCCGACACAGATACGCAGTATTTT	CASSQRGADTDTQYF
NA	TRBJ1-1	TRBD1	TRBV7-3	TGTGCCAGCAGCTTATGGTCGACAGGGTCCACTGAAGCTTTCTTT	CASSLWSTGSTEAFF
NA	TRBJ2-2	NA	TRBV6-5	TGTGCCAGCAGCCCCCCGCAGGGATCCGGGGAGCTGTTTTTT	CASSPPQGSGELFF
NA	TRBJ2-7	TRBD1	TRBV19	TGTGCCAGTAGCTCGTCCGGGACAGGGCCCTACGAGCAGTACTTC	CASSSSGTGPYEQYF
NA	TRBJ1-1	NA	TRBV11-3	TGTGCCAGCAGCTTATCCGGGTCGAACACTGAAGCTTTCTTT	CASSLSGSNTEAFF
NA	TRBJ1-2	TRBD1	TRBV10-3	TGTGCCATCAGAGACACGACAGGGAGCAACTATGGCTACACCTTC	CAIRDTTGSNYGYTF
NA	TRBJ2-5	NA	TRBV6-6	TGTGCCAGCAGTTACGATTTGGCGGTTCGAGAGACCCAGTACTTC	CASSYDLAVRETQYF
NA	TRBJ1-5	NA	TRBV7-9	TGTGCCAGCAGCTTTCTCGGGGACAATCAGCCCCAGCATTTT	CASSFLGDNQPQHF
NA	TRBJ1-1	NA	TRBV6-6	TGTGCCAGCAGCCCGGCGGAGCGCCCTAACACTGAAGCTTTCTTT	CASSPAERPNTEAFF
NA	TRBJ1-4	NA	TRBV9	TGTGCCAGCAGCGTGCCGGGTGAAAAACTGTTTTTT	CASSVPGEKLFF
NA	TRBJ1-2	NA	TRBV5-1	TGCGCCAGCAGCTCCGGACAGACCTATGGCTACACCTTC	CASSSGQTYGYTF
NA	TRBJ2-1	NA	TRBV7-6	TGTGCCAGCAGCTTAGCGGGGGGAACTTACAATGAGCAGTTCTTC	CASSLAGGTYNEQFF
once	TRBJ1-2	NA	TRBV30	TGTGCCTGGGGTAGCTATGGCTACACCTTC	CAWGSYGYTF
NA	TRBJ1-4	NA	TRBV15	TGTGCCACCTCCGGGACAATTAATGAAAAACTGTTTTTT	CATSGTINEKLFF
once	TRBJ1-3	NA	TRBV30	TGTGCCTGGAGTGCCACTTATGGAAACACCATATATTTT	CAWSATYGNTIYF
NA	TRBJ1-5	NA	TRBV4-2	TGTGCCAGCAGCCAAGCGGGACTTAATAATCAGCCCCAGCATTTT	CASSQAGLNNQPQHF
few	TRBJ1-5	TRBD1	TRBV19	TGTGCCAGTAGTACTGCCGTCGGCAGGGGGAATCAGCCCCAGCATTTT	CASSTAVGRGNQPQHF
NA	TRBJ2-2	TRBD1	TRBV5-6	TGTGCCAGCAGCTTTGCCCGGGACAGGGACACCGGGGAGCTGTTTTTT	CASSFARDRDTGELFF
NA	TRBJ2-2	NA	TRBV18	TGTGCCAGCTCACCACCGGCAGACACCGGGGAGCTGTTTTTT	CASSPPADTGELFF
few	TRBJ2-2	NA	TRBV4-3	TGCGCCAGCAGCCAAGACTACTACACCGGGGAGCTGTTTTTT	CASSQDYYTGELFF
NA	TRBJ2-1	NA	TRBV13	TGTGCCAGCAGCGAACAAGCCAGGGGCAGATACAATGAGCAGTTCTTC	CASSEQARGRYNEQFF
NA	TRBJ1-1	NA	TRBV7-2	TGTGCCAGCAGGTTAGGACAGACTAACACTGAAGCTTTCTTT	CASRLGQTNTEAFF
NA	TRBJ2-5	TRBD2	TRBV5-1	TGCGCCAGCAGCTTGGCCGGGCTAGCGGGGGAGTTCCAAGAGACCCAGTACTTC	CASSLAGLAGEFQETQYF
NA	TRBJ2-1	TRBD2	TRBV19	TGTGCCAGTACCTCTAGGGGACTAGCGGGGGGTTGGGATGAGCAGTTCTTC	CASTSRGLAGGWDEQFF
NA	TRBJ2-3	TRBD1	TRBV7-9	TGTGCCAGCAGCTCCTCACAGGGGGCAGGGACAGATACGCAGTATTTT	CASSSSQGAGTDTQYF
NA	TRBJ2-2	NA	TRBV27	TGTGCCAGCAGTTCAAGGACAAGGAGTATAACCGGGGAGCTGTTTTTT	CASSSRTRSITGELFF
NA	TRBJ2-7	NA	TRBV6-1	TGTGCCAGCAGTGAAGCGGGGCAGCGTTCTACCTACGAGCAGTACTTC	CASSEAGQRSTYEQYF